This T cell receptor beta chain was observed in a study of OX40 agonist ivuxolimab in advanced cancers. Notes on the research overall: The costimulatory receptor OX40 (CD134) was targeted by ivuxolimab, a fully human IgG2 agonistic monoclonal antibody. Intravenous ivuxolimab was administered to patients every 2 weeks at six dose levels: 0.01, 0.1, 0.3, 1.5, 3 and 10 mg/kg. Of the 52 patients in dose escalation, 19 had hepatocellular carcinoma, about 15 had melanoma, 9 had renal cell carcinoma and 9 had head and neck cancer. In the dose-escalation cohort, 82.7% of patients were male, and the mean age was approximately 55 years, with a range of about 20 to 79. Prior anti-PD-1, anti-PD-L1 or anti-CTLA-4 therapy was permitted, and checkpoint inhibitors had been received by roughly 40% of dose-escalation patients. Partial responses occurred in three dose-escalation patients: two with cutaneous melanoma and one with hepatocellular carcinoma. The purpose of peripheral TCRbeta sequencing was to test whether ivuxolimab changed TCR sequence diversity and led to clonal T-cell expansion. The paper describes the monotherapy dose-escalation part (N ≈ 51 patients) of the phase I trial of ivuxolimab. General study outcomes and caveats: Which antigens the clonally expanded peripheral T cells were specific for was not determined. Partial responders in the 0.1-3.0 mg/kg groups had among the lowest normalized peripheral clonal expansion, especially among CD8+ T cells. On average, CD8+ T cells showed more expanded clones than CD4+ T cells after ivuxolimab. At doses of 0.1 to 3.0 mg/kg, clonal expansion of both CD4+ and CD8+ T cells in blood was seen between baseline and week 6. Low levels of normalized T-cell clonal expansion were also shown by some nonresponding patients.

A word on this clone: What antigen it recognizes has not been identified. Within one base of it there is no much larger clone, and no base qualities were kept.

The trial excluded patients who had a history of autoimmune disease or were on systemic immunosuppression. In every dose cohort, peripheral blood was drawn for TCR sequencing at baseline, cycle 4 day 1, and cycle 7 day 1. Samples were obtained from an open-label, multicenter, first-in-human phase I dose-escalation trial of ivuxolimab. Adults with locally advanced or metastatic melanoma, renal cell carcinoma, hepatocellular carcinoma or head and neck squamous cell carcinoma were enrolled in the trial. CD4+ and CD8+ T cells were sorted separately from peripheral blood before TCR sequencing. Genomic DNA was extracted from sorted cells for sequencing of the TCRbeta CDR3 region. The immunoSEQ Assay was used for sequencing of TCRbeta CDR3 regions. Entries here come from immuneACCESS through TCRdb and include only in-frame sequences with V and J called. Some clones fail to appear in such tables; in the studies checked, an unresolved V gene covers under half of the shortfall, and the cause of the remainder is unknown. The sample records 60,000 to 65,000 clones, 83% of which are singletons. 0.65% to 0.85% of the sample comes from the top ten.

V sheds 7 bases and J sheds 6 bases, leaving 15 bases between their ends. The CDR3, from cysteine to phenylalanine, totals 13 residues. Only the CDR3 DNA is retained, 39 bases long and in frame from the first base. From a lookup of the germline V gene (reference sequence), CDR1 and CDR2 are LNHDA and SQIVND. This specimen consisted of CD4+ or CD8+ T cells sorted from blood, obtained in a trial of the OX40 agonist ivuxolimab. This clonotype was sampled from an adult with an advanced solid tumor such as melanoma, head and neck, liver or kidney cancer. The V gene is TRBV19 and the J gene is TRBJ1-1, with the D gene call left open. The CDR3 protein: CASTPAGLAEAFF. The nucleotide sequence is TGTGCCAGTACCCCCGCCGGGCTCGCTGAAGCTTTCTTT.